Reported below is one T cell receptor beta chain. The antigen remains unidentified. These data come from a study of OX40 agonist ivuxolimab in advanced cancers. The length of the CDR3 is 14 residues. Germline CDR1 is LGHNA and CDR2 is YSLEER. Trimming took off 5 bases at V and 0 bases at J, with 9 bases between the two ends. Study observations and caveats: In CD8+ T cells, expanded clones were on average more numerous than in CD4+.

Profiling relied on immunoSEQ multiplex PCR, and the TCRdb table lists in-frame clones only, not all of them. The table includes around 64,000 clones, 70% to 90% detected once. Samples were taken at baseline and on day 1 of cycles 4 and 7. Material: CD4+ or CD8+ T cells sorted from blood, obtained in a trial of the OX40 agonist ivuxolimab. This TCR was sampled from an adult with an advanced solid tumor such as melanoma, head and neck, liver or kidney cancer. The chain carries TRBV4-3 and TRBJ2-3; D unresolved. The CDR3 protein is CASSRLPSTDTQYF. CDR3 bases: TGCGCCAGCAGCAGACTCCCGAGCACAGATACGCAGTATTTT.